The clone carrying this T cell receptor (beta chain) has just a few counts. The antigen is undetermined. The donors were adults (healthy and HIV-negative) with no recent acute infections or vaccinations. This sample stems from a study of shared clonotypes between healthy human individuals. Points from the study as a whole: Even with large depth, rarefaction showed that sorted-subset sequencing was incomplete.

The CDR3 totals 15 residues. Germline V CDR1 and CDR2: SGDLS, YYNGEE. Germline trimming cut 0 bases from V and 4 bases from J; bases unmatched to any gene: 3. Deep-level running was used for the assay. Assay used: immunoSEQ multiplex PCR; TCRdb lists only in-frame clones, some missing. The sample comprises about 980,000 clones, less than 85% of which are singletons, and over 1.3% rests with the top ten. The sample comprised memory CD4+ T cells sorted from blood. Indicated subset: CD45RA-negative fraction. V gene TRBV9 combines with J gene TRBJ1-5, with TRBD1 matching 8 bases. This receptor was taken from a man younger than 30 in good health. CDR3 loop: CASSVAGQENQPQHF. The CDR3 DNA reads as TGTGCCAGCAGCGTAGCGGGACAGGAGAATCAGCCCCAGCATTTT.